The text below deals with one T cell receptor (beta chain). The sample originates from a study of cytomegalovirus exposure and HLA in healthy donors. Study context: Earlier findings included roughly 120 million unique TCR beta sequences obtained from 150 million to 200 million T cells.

60 Vbeta and 13 Jbeta primers were used in PCR. Profiled with immunoSEQ multiplex PCR; TCRdb holds only in-frame clones, not every one. This sample carries more than 80,000 clones, about 70% of them seen once, and the ten largest clones take under 7.5%. This CDR3 has 14 residues. Germline CDR1 reads LGHNA; CDR2 reads YNFKEQ. Trimming at V came to 4 bases and at J to 5 bases, leaving 6 bases not matched to a gene. The chain joins TRBV4-2 to TRBJ2-7, with 9 nucleotides matching TRBD1. Sequencing was performed on PBMCs. The receptor's source is a woman in her forties or fifties in good health and CMV-seropositive. The CDR3 region is CASSRRTGEDEQYF. CDR3 bases: TGTGCCAGCAGCCGTAGGACAGGGGAGGACGAGCAGTACTTC.